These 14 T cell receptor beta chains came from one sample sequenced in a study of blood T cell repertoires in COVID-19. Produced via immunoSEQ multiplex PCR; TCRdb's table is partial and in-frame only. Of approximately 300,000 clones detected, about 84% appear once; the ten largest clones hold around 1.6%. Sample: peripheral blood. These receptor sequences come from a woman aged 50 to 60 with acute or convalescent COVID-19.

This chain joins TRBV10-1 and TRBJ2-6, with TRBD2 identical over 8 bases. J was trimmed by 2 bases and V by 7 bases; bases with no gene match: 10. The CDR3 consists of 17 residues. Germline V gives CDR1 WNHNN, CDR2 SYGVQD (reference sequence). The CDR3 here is CASILQREFAGANVLTF. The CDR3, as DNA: TGCGCCAGCATCCTCCAGCGGGAGTTTGCTGGGGCCAACGTCCTGACTTTC.

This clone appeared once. The CDR3 is CAWSDQGTLYQPQHF. In DNA, the CDR3 is TGTGCCTGGAGTGATCAGGGGACCCTATATCAGCCCCAGCATTTT. The V call is TRBV30, the J call TRBJ1-5, with D possibly being TRBD1 (6 bases). The CDR3 has 15 residues. Germline CDR1 is GTSNPN and CDR2 is SVGIG (reference sequence). Trimming left V 1 base short and J 5 bases short, with 15 bases between.

The CDR3 bases are TGTGCCAGCAGCTCACCCGGGACAGGGTCCTACGAGCAGTACTTC. This translates into CASSSPGTGSYEQYF. The chain has TRBV7-9 and TRBJ2-7, with 9 bases that match TRBD1. The CDR3 extends over 15 amino acids. The germline CDR1 and CDR2 sequences are SEHNR and FQNEAQ (reference sequence). V shed 4 bases, J shed 1 base, and the junction held 5 bases outside the gene matches.

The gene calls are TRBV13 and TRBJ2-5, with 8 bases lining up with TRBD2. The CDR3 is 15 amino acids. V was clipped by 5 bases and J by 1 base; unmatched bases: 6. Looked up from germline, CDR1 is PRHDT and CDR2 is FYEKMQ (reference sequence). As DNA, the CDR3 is TGTGCCAGCAGCCGAAATCGGGAGGGCCAAGAGACCCAGTACTTC. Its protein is CASSRNREGQETQYF. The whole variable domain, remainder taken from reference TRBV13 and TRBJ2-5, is AAGVIQSPRHLIKEKRETATLKCYPIPRHDTVYWYQQGPGQDPQFLISFYEKMQSDKGSIPDRFSAQQFSDYHSELNMSSLELGDSALYFCASSRNREGQETQYFGPGTRLLVL.

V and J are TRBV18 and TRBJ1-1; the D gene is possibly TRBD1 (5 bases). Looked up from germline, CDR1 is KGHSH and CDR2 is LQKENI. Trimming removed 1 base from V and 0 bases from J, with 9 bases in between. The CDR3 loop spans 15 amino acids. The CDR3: CASSPQRQLNTEAFF. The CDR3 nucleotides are TGTGCCAGCTCACCACAACGACAGCTGAACACTGAAGCTTTCTTT.

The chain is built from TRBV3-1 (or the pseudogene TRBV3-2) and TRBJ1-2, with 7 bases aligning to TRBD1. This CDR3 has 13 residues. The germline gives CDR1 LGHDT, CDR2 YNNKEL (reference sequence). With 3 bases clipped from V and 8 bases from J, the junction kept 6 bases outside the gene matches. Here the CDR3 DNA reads TGTGCCAGCAGCCAGACAGGGTCGCACGGCTACACCTTC. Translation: CASSQTGSHGYTF.

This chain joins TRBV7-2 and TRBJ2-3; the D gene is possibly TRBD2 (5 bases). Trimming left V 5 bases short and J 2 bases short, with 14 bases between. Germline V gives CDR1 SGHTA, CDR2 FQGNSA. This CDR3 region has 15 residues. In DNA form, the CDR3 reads TGTGCCAGCAGCCCCTGGAGCGGACCCACAGATACGCAGTATTTT. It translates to CASSPWSGPTDTQYF.

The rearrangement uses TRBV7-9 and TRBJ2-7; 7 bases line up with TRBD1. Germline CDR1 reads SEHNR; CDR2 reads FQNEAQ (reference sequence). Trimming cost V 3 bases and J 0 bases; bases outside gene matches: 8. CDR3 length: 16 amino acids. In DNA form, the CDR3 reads TGTGCCAGCAGCTTCACCACGGGACAGAGCTCCTACGAGCAGTACTTC. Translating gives CASSFTTGQSSYEQYF.

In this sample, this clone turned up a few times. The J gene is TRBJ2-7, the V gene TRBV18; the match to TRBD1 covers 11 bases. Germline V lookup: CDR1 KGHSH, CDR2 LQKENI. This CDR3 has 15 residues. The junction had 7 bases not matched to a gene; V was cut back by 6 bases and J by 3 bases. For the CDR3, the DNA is TGTGCCAGCTCTCCAGCGGGACAGGGGGACTACGAGCAGTACTTC. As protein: CASSPAGQGDYEQYF.

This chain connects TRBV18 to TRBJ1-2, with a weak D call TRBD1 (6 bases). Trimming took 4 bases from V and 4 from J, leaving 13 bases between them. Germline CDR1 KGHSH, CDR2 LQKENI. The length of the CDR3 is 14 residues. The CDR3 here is CASSLGHSSYGYTF. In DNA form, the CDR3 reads TGTGCCAGCTCACTGGGACACTCCTCCTATGGCTACACCTTC.

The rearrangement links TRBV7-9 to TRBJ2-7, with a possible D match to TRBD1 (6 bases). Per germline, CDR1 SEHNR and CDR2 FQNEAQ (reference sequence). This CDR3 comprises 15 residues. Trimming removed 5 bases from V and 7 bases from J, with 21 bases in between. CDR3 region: CASSEPDRSVWEQYF. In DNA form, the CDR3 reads TGTGCCAGCAGCGAACCGGACAGAAGCGTTTGGGAGCAGTACTTC.

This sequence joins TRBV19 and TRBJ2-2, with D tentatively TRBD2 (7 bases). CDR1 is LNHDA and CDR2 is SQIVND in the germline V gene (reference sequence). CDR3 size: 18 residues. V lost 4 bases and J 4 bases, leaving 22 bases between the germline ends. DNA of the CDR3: TGTGCCAGTAGTAAGGAGGGGGGGTCCTTATTATCCACCGGGGAGCTGTTTTTT. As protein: CASSKEGGSLLSTGELFF.

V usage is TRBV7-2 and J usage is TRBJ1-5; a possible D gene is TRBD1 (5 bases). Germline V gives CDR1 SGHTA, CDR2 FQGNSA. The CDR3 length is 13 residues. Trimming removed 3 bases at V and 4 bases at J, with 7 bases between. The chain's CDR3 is CASSFGGNQPQHF. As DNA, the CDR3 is TGTGCCAGCAGCTTCGGGGGAAATCAGCCCCAGCATTTT.

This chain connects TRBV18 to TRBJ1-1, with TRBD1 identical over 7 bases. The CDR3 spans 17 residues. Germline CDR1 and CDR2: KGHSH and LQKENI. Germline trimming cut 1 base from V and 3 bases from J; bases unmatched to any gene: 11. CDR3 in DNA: TGTGCCAGCTCACCACTAGGGCAGGGGGGATCCGACACTGAAGCTTTCTTT. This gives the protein CASSPLGQGGSDTEAFF.